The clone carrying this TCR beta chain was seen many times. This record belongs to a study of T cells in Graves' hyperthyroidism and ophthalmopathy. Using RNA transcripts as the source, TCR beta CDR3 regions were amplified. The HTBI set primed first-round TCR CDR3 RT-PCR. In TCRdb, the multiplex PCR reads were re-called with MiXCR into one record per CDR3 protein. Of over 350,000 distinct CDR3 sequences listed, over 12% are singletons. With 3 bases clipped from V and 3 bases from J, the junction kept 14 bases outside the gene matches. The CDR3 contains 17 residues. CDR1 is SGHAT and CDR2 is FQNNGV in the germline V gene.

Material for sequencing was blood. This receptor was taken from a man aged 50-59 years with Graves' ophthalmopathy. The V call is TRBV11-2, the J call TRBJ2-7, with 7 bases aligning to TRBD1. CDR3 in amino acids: CASSFGWSRGMDYEQYF. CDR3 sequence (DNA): TGTGCCAGCAGCTTTGGATGGTCCAGGGGGATGGACTACGAGCAGTACTTC.